This T cell receptor (beta chain) was profiled in a study of CD8+CD57+ T cells in acquired aplastic anemia. Whole-study context: Isolated CD4+ and CD8+ cells, once sorted, yielded DNA averaging roughly 3 ug.

The study profiled TCR beta VDJ and CDR3 using genomic DNA as template. TCRdb redid the calling of the reads with MiXCR, one entry per CDR3 protein. The sample carries some 140,000 distinct CDR3 sequences, about 50% recorded once. This clonotype was seen a few times. The CDR3 is made up of 15 amino acids. The junction had 9 bases not matched to a gene; V was cut back by 4 bases and J by 9 bases. Germline CDR1 LGHNA, CDR2 YNFKEQ. Flow cytometry had shown expanded CD8+CD57+ cells in the patients chosen for sequencing. There were no patients without severe acquired aplastic anemia. V and J are TRBV4-2 and TRBJ2-1, with TRBD2 matching over 10 bases. The receptor's source is a human donor with aplastic anemia. What was sequenced was sorted CD4+, CD8+, or CD8+CD57+ T cells (not recorded which) from PBMCs. The CDR3 region has the DNA TGTGCCAGCAGCCTGAGCGGGGGGGCCTTGAGTGAGCAGTTCTTC. This translates into CASSLSGGALSEQFF.